These 7 T cell receptor beta chains were sequenced from one sample in a study of blood T cell repertoires in COVID-19. Method: immunoSEQ multiplex PCR; TCRdb's copy keeps in-frame clones and lacks some. The sample shows 280,000 or so clones, around 90% of them seen only once. Sequenced sample: PBMCs or T cells enriched from blood (not recorded which). The receptors were sampled from a woman between 18 and 30 years old with acute COVID-19.

The gene calls are TRBV19 and TRBJ2-1; D unclear. The CDR3 is made up of 13 amino acids. With 3 bases removed from V and 8 bases from J, the gap between germline ends came to 11 bases. CDR1 and CDR2 from the germline V gene are LNHDA and SQIVND (reference sequence). The CDR3 coding sequence is TGTGCCAGTAGTATGGCTAGTCCCGATGAGCAGTTCTTC. The encoded protein is CASSMASPDEQFF.

This clone was recorded once. The gene calls are TRBV7-9 and TRBJ2-5; no clear D gene. Germline lookup yields CDR1 SEHNR and CDR2 FQNEAQ (reference sequence). Trimming removed 5 bases from V and 2 bases from J, with 15 bases in between. This CDR3 comprises 15 residues. The CDR3, as DNA: TGTGCCAGCAGCCGCGCCCTAGAGAGGCAAGAGACCCAGTACTTC. It translates to CASSRALERQETQYF.

V and J are TRBV19 and TRBJ2-7; TRBD2 is a possible D gene (6 bases). V was shortened by 4 bases and J by 3 bases, with 10 bases between the two germline ends. The germline gives CDR1 LNHDA, CDR2 SQIVND (reference sequence). The CDR3 is 13 amino acids. Written as DNA, the CDR3 is TGTGCCAGTAGTAGGGACTGCTGCTACGAGCAGTACTTC. Residues: CASSRDCCYEQYF.

This sequence joins TRBV30 and TRBJ1-6; D is perhaps TRBD1 (6 bases). The V end lost 0 bases, the J end lost 7 bases, and 22 bases lay between the germline ends. The germline V gene encodes CDR1 GTSNPN and CDR2 SVGIG (reference sequence). The CDR3 covers 18 residues. This chain's CDR3 is CAWSVWRTGGLKNSPLHF. CDR3 in DNA: TGTGCCTGGAGTGTTTGGCGTACTGGGGGCCTGAAGAATTCACCCCTCCACTTT.

J is TRBJ1-5 and V is TRBV4-2; D is unclear. CDR1 is LGHNA, CDR2 YNFKEQ, per germline. V was cut by 3 bases and J by 5 bases, with 17 bases left in between. The CDR3 length is 16 residues. The CDR3 DNA reads TGTGCCAGCAGCCATTCTTATGGGAGTTCCGATCAGCCCCAGCATTTT. Amino acids: CASSHSYGSSDQPQHF.

The sample holds a few counts of this clone. The chain employs TRBV3-1 (or the pseudogene TRBV3-2) and TRBJ2-7, with 8 bases identical to TRBD2. The V and J ends lost 1 base and 3 bases, in that order; junction bases with no gene match: 8. Germline lookup yields CDR1 LGHDT and CDR2 YNNKEL (reference sequence). The CDR3 loop spans 16 amino acids. The CDR3 coding sequence is TGTGCCAGCAGCCAAGCCGTAGCGGGATGGCTCTACGAGCAGTACTTC. This translates into CASSQAVAGWLYEQYF.

This clone was counted a single time. This rearrangement joins TRBV7-2 to TRBJ1-5; D remains ambiguous. Trimming cost V 5 bases and J 0 bases, with 11 bases left between them. Germline CDR1 reads SGHTA; CDR2 reads FQGNSA. This CDR3 is 15 amino acids long. As DNA, the CDR3 is TGTGCCAGCAGCCACGACTGGGTTAGCAATCAGCCCCAGCATTTT. Translated, it gives CASSHDWVSNQPQHF.